These 19 T cell receptor beta chains share one sample of origin, sequenced in a study of blood T cell repertoires in COVID-19. Some clones are missing from TCRdb's copy, which holds only in-frame ones; the method was immunoSEQ multiplex PCR. The table shows 20,000 to 25,000 clones, with about 90% occurring only once. Sequenced input: peripheral blood. The origin of the receptors is a man between 65 and 85 years old with active COVID-19.

The J gene is TRBJ2-7, the V gene TRBV12-3 or TRBV12-4; D gene uncertain. The ends were cut back, 4 bases at V and 2 bases at J, with 6 bases in the middle. CDR3 length: 12 residues. In DNA form, the CDR3 reads TGTGCCAGCAGTTACATCCCCTACGAGCAGTACTTC. As protein: CASSYIPYEQYF.

The rearrangement uses TRBV27 and TRBJ1-4; no reliable D call. V was shortened by 5 bases and J by 7 bases, with 8 bases between the two germline ends. In germline, CDR1 is MNHEY, CDR2 SMNVEV (reference sequence). The CDR3 covers 12 residues. The CDR3 sequence: CASSVTGEKLFF. The DNA for the CDR3 is TGTGCCAGCAGTGTCACTGGTGAAAAACTGTTTTTT. Together with reference TRBV27 and TRBJ1-4, the CDR3 gives the full variable domain: EAQVTQNPRYLITVTGKKLTVTCSQNMNHEYMSWYRQDPGLGLRQIYYSMNVEVTDKGDVPEGYKVSRKEKRNFPLILESPSPNQTSLYFCASSVTGEKLFFGSGTQLSVL.

V gene TRBV29-1 combines with J gene TRBJ2-7; maybe TRBD2 (5 bases). The germline gives CDR1 SQVTM, CDR2 ANQGSEA. Trimming cost V 2 bases and J 1 base, with 6 bases left between them. The CDR3 loop spans 12 amino acids. The CDR3 nucleotides read TGCAGCGTTGAATCGGGATCCTACGAGCAGTACTTC. This gives the protein CSVESGSYEQYF.

The chain joins TRBV4-1 to TRBJ2-2, with TRBD2 matching over 9 bases. There are 16 residues in the CDR3. In germline, CDR1 is MGHRA, CDR2 YSYEKL. The V and J ends lost 1 base and 7 bases, in that order; junction bases with no gene match: 7. The CDR3 loop reads CASSQVLAGGNGELFF. CDR3 nucleotides: TGCGCCAGCAGCCAAGTCTTGGCGGGGGGGAACGGGGAGCTGTTTTTT.

This chain links TRBV5-1 with TRBJ1-3; TRBD1 agrees at 7 bases. CDR1 is SGHRS and CDR2 is YFSETQ in the germline V gene. The CDR3 length is 15 residues. After removal of 0 bases from V and 2 bases from J, the junction contained 2 bases not matched to a gene. The CDR3 DNA reads as TGCGCCAGCAGCTTGGAGGGGGCAACTGGAAACACCATATATTTT. Translated: CASSLEGATGNTIYF.

This clone was observed once. The chain is built from TRBV4-3 and TRBJ1-1; maybe TRBD1 (6 bases). CDR3 length: 15 amino acids. Per the germline V gene, CDR1 is LGHNA and CDR2 is YSLEER. V shed 4 bases and J shed 3 bases, with 15 bases lying between them. DNA for the CDR3: TGCGCCAGCAGCCCCGGACAGATAGGGGACACTGAAGCTTTCTTT. This gives the protein CASSPGQIGDTEAFF.

V gene TRBV7-9 combines with J gene TRBJ2-1; the D gene is possibly TRBD1 (5 bases). With 5 bases removed from V and 0 bases from J, the gap between germline ends came to 11 bases. From germline, CDR1 is SEHNR and CDR2 FQNEAQ (reference sequence). CDR3 length: 15 amino acids. This chain's CDR3 is CASSTRTRSYNEQFF. For the CDR3, the DNA is TGTGCCAGCAGCACCCGGACACGCTCCTACAATGAGCAGTTCTTC.

This clone was seen only once. CDR3 bases: TGTGCCAGCAGTTTTGGGCGGGGGGGTTACAATGAGCAGTTCTTC. Protein: CASSFGRGGYNEQFF. The genes are TRBV6-5 and TRBJ2-1; 9 nucleotides match TRBD2. The V segment lost 4 bases and the J segment 4 bases; nucleotides outside the gene matches: 5. The germline V gene has CDR1 MNHEY and CDR2 SVGAGI. The CDR3 loop spans 15 amino acids.

This chain links TRBV28 with TRBJ2-5, with D maybe TRBD1 (5 bases). V shed 3 bases and J shed 4 bases, with 12 bases lying between them. CDR3 length: 14 residues. CDR1 is MDHEN, CDR2 SYDVKM, per germline. This chain's CDR3 is CASSLGLPGETQYF. CDR3 coding DNA: TGTGCCAGCAGTTTGGGGCTCCCCGGAGAGACCCAGTACTTC.

The table lists this clone with a few counts. CDR3 amino acids: CSASTTERGNTDTQYF. DNA for the CDR3: TGCAGTGCTAGTACGACGGAACGCGGGAACACAGATACGCAGTATTTT. The V gene is TRBV20-1, the J gene TRBJ2-3; D may be TRBD2 (6 bases). Trimming removed 3 bases from V and 2 bases from J, with 18 bases in between. In germline, CDR1 is DFQATT, CDR2 SNEGSKA (reference sequence). The CDR3 loop spans 16 amino acids.

The J gene is TRBJ1-4, the V gene TRBV19, with 9 nucleotides matching TRBD1. V dropped 5 bases and J dropped 3; count of bases not matched to a gene: 4. The CDR3 is 15 residues long. The V gene's germline CDR1 is LNHDA and CDR2 SQIVND (reference sequence). The DNA of the CDR3 is TGTGCCAGTAGTGAAACAGGGGGCTCTAATGAAAAACTGTTTTTT. This translates into CASSETGGSNEKLFF. Combining the CDR3 with reference TRBV19 and TRBJ1-4 gives the whole variable domain DGGITQSPKYLFRKEGQNVTLSCEQNLNHDAMYWYRQDPGQGLRLIYYSQIVNDFQKGDIAEGYSVSREKKESFPLTVTSAQKNPTAFYLCASSETGGSNEKLFFGSGTQLSVL.

The V and J genes are TRBV28 and TRBJ1-2; the D is unclear. Trimming removed 1 base at V and 5 bases at J, with 14 bases between. In germline, CDR1 is MDHEN, CDR2 SYDVKM. This CDR3 is 15 amino acids long. CDR3: CASSLSRGGGYGYTF. CDR3 bases: TGTGCCAGCAGTTTATCTAGAGGCGGAGGGTATGGCTACACCTTC.

V and J are TRBV5-5 and TRBJ1-3; TRBD1 aligns across 7 bases. CDR1 and CDR2 from the germline V gene are SGHKS and YYEKEE (reference sequence). The CDR3 contains 17 residues. V trimming: 1 base; J trimming: 0 bases; junction bases outside the gene matches: 7. The CDR3 nucleotides read TGTGCCAGCAGCTTGCGCATCGGACAGGACTCTGGAAACACCATATATTTT. It translates to CASSLRIGQDSGNTIYF.

J is TRBJ2-4 and V is TRBV19; a weak D match, TRBD2 (6 bases). This CDR3 comprises 17 residues. V was clipped by 2 bases and J by 0 bases, with 14 bases between them. Germline assignment: CDR1 LNHDA and CDR2 SQIVND (reference sequence). CDR3 residues: CASSIRVRDGAKNIQYF. The CDR3 DNA is TGTGCCAGTAGTATAAGGGTGCGGGATGGAGCCAAAAACATTCAGTACTTC.

As to this clone: No DNA is shown, since the ends of the CDR3 on it are uncertain; the CDR3 is the one TCRdb lists. The chain recombines TRBV4-3 with TRBJ2-7; TRBD1 was called by the table and not checked on the DNA. The CDR3 has 16 residues if both end residues are counted. Germline V gives CDR1 LGHNA, CDR2 YSLEER. The CDR3 spells CASSQDFGPGTYEQYF.

This chain uses TRBV30 with TRBJ2-7; TRBD1 might be the D (5 bases). CDR1 and CDR2 from the germline V gene are GTSNPN and SVGIG (reference sequence). Trimming removed 0 bases from V and 3 bases from J, with 15 bases in between. This CDR3 region has 15 residues. Here the CDR3 reads CAWSVPGGANYEQYF. The CDR3, as DNA: TGTGCCTGGAGTGTACCGGGTGGGGCAAACTACGAGCAGTACTTC.

The CDR3 DNA reads as TGTGCCAGCAGCGTTACCGGACAGGTAATTCTCAATGAGCAGTTCTTC. It translates to CASSVTGQVILNEQFF. This rearrangement joins TRBV9 to TRBJ2-1; 7 nucleotides match TRBD1. Germline-derived CDR1 and CDR2 are SGDLS and YYNGEE. V shed 2 bases and J 6 bases; nucleotides not matched to a gene: 11. The CDR3 has 16 residues.

The J gene is TRBJ1-1, the V gene TRBV5-1; no clear D. The germline V gene encodes CDR1 SGHRS and CDR2 YFSETQ. The V and J ends lost 4 bases and 5 bases respectively, with 21 bases between them. This CDR3 contains 16 residues. This chain's CDR3 is CASSPDLAGSVTEAFF. Here the CDR3 DNA reads TGCGCCAGCAGCCCGGATTTGGCCGGGTCGGTGACTGAAGCTTTCTTT.

The chain uses TRBV7-8 and TRBJ2-2; 8 positions match TRBD2. In germline, CDR1 is SGHVS, CDR2 FQNEAQ. The junction had 9 bases not matched to a gene; V was cut back by 1 base and J by 2 bases. The CDR3 has 18 amino acids. The CDR3 DNA reads TGTGCCAGCAGCTTAGGAGCGCCAAGGACTAGCAACACCGGGGAGCTGTTTTTT. This sequence encodes CASSLGAPRTSNTGELFF.